Reported below is one TCR beta chain. This record belongs to a study of T cells in Graves' hyperthyroidism and ophthalmopathy. The germline V gene has CDR1 SNHLY and CDR2 FYNNEI. V lost 4 bases and J 4 bases, leaving 20 bases between the germline ends. The CDR3 extends over 16 amino acids. What was amplified from RNA transcripts were TCR beta CDR3 regions. HTBI primers were the set used in a first-round RT-PCR of the TCR CDR3. Each CDR3 protein is one row after TCRdb ran MiXCR on the multiplex PCR reads. The data contain nearly 750,000 distinct CDR3 sequences, around a third of them seen just once; the ten biggest clones take up approximately 31%.

The chain has TRBV2 and TRBJ2-7, with D perhaps being TRBD1 or TRBD2 (6 bases each). The specimen sequenced was blood. This TCR derives from a woman aged 40-49 years with Graves' hyperthyroidism. CDR3: CASSAISNGGLYEQYF. CDR3 bases: TGTGCCAGCAGTGCTATTTCTAACGGGGGCCTATACGAGCAGTACTTC.